This T cell receptor beta chain derives from a study of cytomegalovirus exposure and HLA in healthy donors. Study observations and caveats: A later analysis reported that several of the most significant clusters appeared to be linked to common viral pathogens, among them Epstein-Barr virus. Overall, about 160 TCR beta chains were annotated as cytomegalovirus-associated. Most CMV-associated TCR beta chains appeared HLA-restricted in a later analysis.

Primers for the PCR totalled 60 Vbeta and 13 Jbeta. The repertoire was sequenced with immunoSEQ multiplex PCR; TCRdb's copy has only in-frame clones and lacks some. The table includes 130,000 to 150,000 clones, more than 70% detected once. About this clone itself: No antigen is known for it.

Trimming removed 7 bases from V and 0 bases from J, with 11 bases in between. Germline CDR1 is SGHTS and CDR2 is YDEGEE. The CDR3 consists of 15 residues. Sequenced input: PBMCs. The receptor was isolated from a woman between 40 and 50 years old in good health and CMV-seronegative. The chain carries TRBV5-8 and TRBJ1-6; D possibly corresponds to TRBD1 (5 bases). Written as DNA, the CDR3 is TGTGCCAGCGCGAACGGGGGCTCCTATAATTCACCCCTCCACTTT. It is translated as CASANGGSYNSPLHF.